This T cell receptor (beta chain) was identified in a study of T cells after yellow fever vaccination. TCRdb redid the calling of the 5' RACE reads with MiXCR, one entry per CDR3 protein. The top ten hold roughly 0.93% of the sample, which has under 300,000 distinct CDR3 sequences, about 7% seen once. This clonotype was seen only a few times. This CDR3 is built from 15 residues. V lost 3 bases to trimming and J lost 5 bases, with 16 bases between them. Per the germline V gene, CDR1 is SGHTA and CDR2 is FQGNSA. This clonotype originated in a man younger than 40 who received the YFV17D yellow fever vaccine. Sequences were derived from CD4+ T cells sorted from PBMCs, sampled 15 days after the yellow fever booster vaccination. The chain recombines TRBV7-2 with TRBJ2-5; a weak D match, TRBD2 (6 bases). CDR3 in DNA: TGTGCCAGCAGCTTGGACTACACGGGGTACGAGACCCAGTACTTC. It specifies CASSLDYTGYETQYF.